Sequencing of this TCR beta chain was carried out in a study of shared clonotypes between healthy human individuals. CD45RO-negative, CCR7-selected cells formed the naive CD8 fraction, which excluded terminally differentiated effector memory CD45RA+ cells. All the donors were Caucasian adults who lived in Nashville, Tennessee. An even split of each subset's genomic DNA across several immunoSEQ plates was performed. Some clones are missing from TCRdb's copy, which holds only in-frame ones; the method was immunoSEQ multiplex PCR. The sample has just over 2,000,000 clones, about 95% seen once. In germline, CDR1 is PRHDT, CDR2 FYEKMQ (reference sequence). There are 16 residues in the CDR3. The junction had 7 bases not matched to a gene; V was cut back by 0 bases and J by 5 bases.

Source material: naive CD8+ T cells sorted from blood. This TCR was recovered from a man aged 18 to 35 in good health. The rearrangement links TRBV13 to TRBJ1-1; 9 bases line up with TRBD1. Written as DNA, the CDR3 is TGTGCCAGCAGCTTAGGCCTAATAGGGACAGGGACTGAAGCTTTCTTT. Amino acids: CASSLGLIGTGTEAFF.